This T cell receptor (beta chain) came from a study of T cells after yellow fever vaccination. Findings of the study overall: Clonotypes found in both CD4 and CD8 compartments made up a small share. The study noted that FACS-sorted repertoires could contain abundant clonotypes contaminating from the bulk population. Re-detected after boosting: most primary clones, more than 95% of CD4 and about 85% of CD8.

MiXCR, applied by TCRdb to the 5' RACE reads, yields one record per CDR3 protein. The profile shows about 630,000 distinct CDR3 sequences, roughly 12% of them singletons. Germline CDR1 is SEHNR and CDR2 is FQNEAQ (reference sequence). The CDR3 has 14 residues. Trimming took off 4 bases at V and 5 bases at J, with 15 bases between the two ends. This clonotype was detected ten times or more. Its antigen is not known. The chain uses TRBV7-9 and TRBJ2-7, with D perhaps TRBD1 (6 bases). This specimen was PBMCs, taken on the day of the yellow fever booster vaccination. The TCR was taken from a man in his thirties or forties who received the YFV17D yellow fever vaccine. The CDR3 DNA reads as TGTGCCAGCAGCTCCACAGGGAAATCAGACGAGCAGTACTTC. Protein product: CASSSTGKSDEQYF.